This T cell receptor beta chain came from a study of blood T cell repertoires in COVID-19. Background on the study: Among Cohort 3 donors, those recovered had two negative PCRs, clearance, or symptom resolution. The United States, Italy and Spain supplied acute and convalescent COVID-19 samples.

Cohort assignment relied on participant-reported clinical history. CDR1 is MDHEN, CDR2 SYDVKM, per germline. V was clipped by 5 bases and J by 1 base, with 15 bases between them. The CDR3 is 16 amino acids. In the authors' workflow: Reference gene primer amplification gave estimated nucleated cell counts. TCRdb's table, derived via immunoSEQ multiplex PCR, lists solely in-frame clones and lacks some. The V and J calls and clone size come from that table; D and trimming were worked out from the DNA. The table has 150,000 to 200,000 clones, approximately 90% seen once. The sample comprised PBMCs or T cells enriched from blood (not recorded which). The clonotype originates from a woman aged 35 to 49 in a cohort exposed to, infected with or recovered from COVID-19 (not recorded which). V gene TRBV28 combines with J gene TRBJ2-1; D not resolved. The CDR3 DNA sequence: TGTGCCAGCAGTAAAATCTATGCTATTTCCTACAATGAGCAGTTCTTC. Translated, it gives CASSKIYAISYNEQFF.